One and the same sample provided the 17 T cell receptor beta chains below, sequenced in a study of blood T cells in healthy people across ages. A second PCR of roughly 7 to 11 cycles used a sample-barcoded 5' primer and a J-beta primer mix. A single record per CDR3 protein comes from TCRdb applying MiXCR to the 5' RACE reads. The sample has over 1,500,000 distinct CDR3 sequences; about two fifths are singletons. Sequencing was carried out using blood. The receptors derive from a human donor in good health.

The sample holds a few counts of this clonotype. CDR3 coding DNA: TGTGCCAGCAGCTCCCTGGGATACAATGAGCAGTTCTTC. It codes for CASSSLGYNEQFF. The chain has TRBV11-1 and TRBJ2-1; D unclear. This CDR3 has 13 amino acids. Germline V gene data show CDR1 as SGHAT and CDR2 as FQDESV (reference sequence). With 4 bases removed from V and 4 bases from J, the gap between germline ends came to 8 bases.

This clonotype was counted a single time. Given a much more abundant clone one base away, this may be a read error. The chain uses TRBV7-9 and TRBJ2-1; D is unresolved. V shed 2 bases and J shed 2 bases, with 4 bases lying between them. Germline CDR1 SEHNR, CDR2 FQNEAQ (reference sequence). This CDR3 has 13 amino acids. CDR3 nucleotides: TGTGCCAGCAGCTTATTCCCCTACAATGAGCAGTTCTTC. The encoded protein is CASSLFPYNEQFF.

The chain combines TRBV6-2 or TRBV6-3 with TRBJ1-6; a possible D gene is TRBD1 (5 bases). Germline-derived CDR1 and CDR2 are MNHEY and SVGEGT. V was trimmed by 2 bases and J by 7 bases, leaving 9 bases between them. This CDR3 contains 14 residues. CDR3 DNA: TGTGCCAGCAGTTACCGACAGTTCAATTCACCCCTCCACTTT. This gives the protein CASSYRQFNSPLHF.

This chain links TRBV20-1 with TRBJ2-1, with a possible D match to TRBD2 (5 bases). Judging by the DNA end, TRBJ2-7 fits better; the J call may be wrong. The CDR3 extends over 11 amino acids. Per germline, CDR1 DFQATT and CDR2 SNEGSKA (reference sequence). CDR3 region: CSAGLYNEQYF. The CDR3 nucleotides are TGCAGTGCTGGACTGTACAATGAGCAGTACTTC.

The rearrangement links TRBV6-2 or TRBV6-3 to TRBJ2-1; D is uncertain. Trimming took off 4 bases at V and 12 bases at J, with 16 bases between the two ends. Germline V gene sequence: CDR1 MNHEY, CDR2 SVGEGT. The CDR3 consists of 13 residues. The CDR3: CASSSSQIRGQFF. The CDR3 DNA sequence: TGTGCCAGCAGTTCCTCCCAGATCCGTGGGCAGTTCTTC.

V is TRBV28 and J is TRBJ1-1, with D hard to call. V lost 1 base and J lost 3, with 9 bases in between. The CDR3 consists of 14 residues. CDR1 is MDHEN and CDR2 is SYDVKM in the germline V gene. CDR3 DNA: TGTGCCAGCAGTTTATTGGGCAGTTACACTGAAGCTTTCTTT. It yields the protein CASSLLGSYTEAFF.

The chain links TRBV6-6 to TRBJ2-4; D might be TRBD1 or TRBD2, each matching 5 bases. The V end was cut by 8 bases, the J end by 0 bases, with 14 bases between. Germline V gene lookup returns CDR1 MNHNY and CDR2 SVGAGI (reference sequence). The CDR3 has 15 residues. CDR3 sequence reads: CASQETGTAKNIQYF. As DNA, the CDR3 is TGTGCCAGCCAGGAAACCGGGACAGCCAAAAACATTCAGTACTTC.

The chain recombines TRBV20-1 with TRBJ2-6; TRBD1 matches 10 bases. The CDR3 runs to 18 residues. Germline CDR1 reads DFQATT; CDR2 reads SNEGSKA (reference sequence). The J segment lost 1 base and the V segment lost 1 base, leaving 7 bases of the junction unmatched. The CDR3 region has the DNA TGCAGTGCTAGAGCCCGGGACAGGGGAGGTTCTGGGGCCAACGTCCTGACTTTC. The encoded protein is CSARARDRGGSGANVLTF.

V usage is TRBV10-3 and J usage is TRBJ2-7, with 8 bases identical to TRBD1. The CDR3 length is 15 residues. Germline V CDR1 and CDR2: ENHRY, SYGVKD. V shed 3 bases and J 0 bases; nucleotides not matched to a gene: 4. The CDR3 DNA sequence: TGTGCCATCAGTGATTACAGGGGGGCCTCCTACGAGCAGTACTTC. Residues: CAISDYRGASYEQYF.

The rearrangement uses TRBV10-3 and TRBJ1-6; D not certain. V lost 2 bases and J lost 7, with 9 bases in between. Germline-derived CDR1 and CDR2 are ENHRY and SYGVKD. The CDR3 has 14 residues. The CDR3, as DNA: TGTGCCATCAGTGAGACTGTTTCCAATTCACCCCTCCACTTT. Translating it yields CAISETVSNSPLHF.

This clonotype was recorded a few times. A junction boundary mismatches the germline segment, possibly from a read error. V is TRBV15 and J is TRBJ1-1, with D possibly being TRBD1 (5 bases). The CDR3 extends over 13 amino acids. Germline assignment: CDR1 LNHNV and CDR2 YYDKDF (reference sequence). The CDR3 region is CTTSAPGTPEAFF. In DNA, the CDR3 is TGTACCACCAGCGCTCCAGGGACCCCTGAAGCTTTCTTT.

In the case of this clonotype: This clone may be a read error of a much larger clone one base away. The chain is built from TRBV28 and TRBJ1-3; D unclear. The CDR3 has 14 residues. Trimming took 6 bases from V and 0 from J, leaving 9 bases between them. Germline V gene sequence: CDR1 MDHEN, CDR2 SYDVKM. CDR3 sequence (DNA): TGTGCCAGCAGGCCATCGGGCTCTGGAAACACCATATATTTT. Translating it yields CASRPSGSGNTIYF.

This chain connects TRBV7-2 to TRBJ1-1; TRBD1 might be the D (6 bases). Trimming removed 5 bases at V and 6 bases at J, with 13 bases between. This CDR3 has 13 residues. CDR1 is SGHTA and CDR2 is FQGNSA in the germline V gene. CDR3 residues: CASSTRRTAEAFF. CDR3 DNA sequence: TGTGCCAGCAGCACCCGTCGGACAGCTGAAGCTTTCTTT.

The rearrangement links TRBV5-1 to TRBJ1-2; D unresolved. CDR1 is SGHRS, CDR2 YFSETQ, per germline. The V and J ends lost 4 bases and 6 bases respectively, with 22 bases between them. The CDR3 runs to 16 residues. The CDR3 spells CASSPNQVEDSDGYTF. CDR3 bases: TGCGCCAGCAGCCCAAACCAAGTGGAGGATTCCGATGGCTACACCTTC.

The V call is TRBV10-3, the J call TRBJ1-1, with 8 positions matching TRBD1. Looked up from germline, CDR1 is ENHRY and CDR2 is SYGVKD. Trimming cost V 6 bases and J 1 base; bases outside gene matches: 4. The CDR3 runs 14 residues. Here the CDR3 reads CAIRPTGENTEAFF. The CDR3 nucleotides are TGTGCCATCAGGCCGACAGGGGAGAACACTGAAGCTTTCTTT.

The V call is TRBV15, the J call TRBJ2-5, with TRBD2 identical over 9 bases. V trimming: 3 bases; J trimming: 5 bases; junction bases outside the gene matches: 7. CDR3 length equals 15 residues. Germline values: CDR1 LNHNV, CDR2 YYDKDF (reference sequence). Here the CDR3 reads CATSSRAGGRETQYF. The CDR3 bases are TGTGCCACCAGCAGTCGAGCGGGGGGCCGGGAGACCCAGTACTTC.

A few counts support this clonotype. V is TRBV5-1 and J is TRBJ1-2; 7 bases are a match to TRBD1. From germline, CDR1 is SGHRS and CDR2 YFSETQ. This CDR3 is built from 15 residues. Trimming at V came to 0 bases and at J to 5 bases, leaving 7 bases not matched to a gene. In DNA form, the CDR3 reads TGCGCCAGCAGCTTGGATCTAGGGGGCTTATATGGCTACACCTTC. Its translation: CASSLDLGGLYGYTF.